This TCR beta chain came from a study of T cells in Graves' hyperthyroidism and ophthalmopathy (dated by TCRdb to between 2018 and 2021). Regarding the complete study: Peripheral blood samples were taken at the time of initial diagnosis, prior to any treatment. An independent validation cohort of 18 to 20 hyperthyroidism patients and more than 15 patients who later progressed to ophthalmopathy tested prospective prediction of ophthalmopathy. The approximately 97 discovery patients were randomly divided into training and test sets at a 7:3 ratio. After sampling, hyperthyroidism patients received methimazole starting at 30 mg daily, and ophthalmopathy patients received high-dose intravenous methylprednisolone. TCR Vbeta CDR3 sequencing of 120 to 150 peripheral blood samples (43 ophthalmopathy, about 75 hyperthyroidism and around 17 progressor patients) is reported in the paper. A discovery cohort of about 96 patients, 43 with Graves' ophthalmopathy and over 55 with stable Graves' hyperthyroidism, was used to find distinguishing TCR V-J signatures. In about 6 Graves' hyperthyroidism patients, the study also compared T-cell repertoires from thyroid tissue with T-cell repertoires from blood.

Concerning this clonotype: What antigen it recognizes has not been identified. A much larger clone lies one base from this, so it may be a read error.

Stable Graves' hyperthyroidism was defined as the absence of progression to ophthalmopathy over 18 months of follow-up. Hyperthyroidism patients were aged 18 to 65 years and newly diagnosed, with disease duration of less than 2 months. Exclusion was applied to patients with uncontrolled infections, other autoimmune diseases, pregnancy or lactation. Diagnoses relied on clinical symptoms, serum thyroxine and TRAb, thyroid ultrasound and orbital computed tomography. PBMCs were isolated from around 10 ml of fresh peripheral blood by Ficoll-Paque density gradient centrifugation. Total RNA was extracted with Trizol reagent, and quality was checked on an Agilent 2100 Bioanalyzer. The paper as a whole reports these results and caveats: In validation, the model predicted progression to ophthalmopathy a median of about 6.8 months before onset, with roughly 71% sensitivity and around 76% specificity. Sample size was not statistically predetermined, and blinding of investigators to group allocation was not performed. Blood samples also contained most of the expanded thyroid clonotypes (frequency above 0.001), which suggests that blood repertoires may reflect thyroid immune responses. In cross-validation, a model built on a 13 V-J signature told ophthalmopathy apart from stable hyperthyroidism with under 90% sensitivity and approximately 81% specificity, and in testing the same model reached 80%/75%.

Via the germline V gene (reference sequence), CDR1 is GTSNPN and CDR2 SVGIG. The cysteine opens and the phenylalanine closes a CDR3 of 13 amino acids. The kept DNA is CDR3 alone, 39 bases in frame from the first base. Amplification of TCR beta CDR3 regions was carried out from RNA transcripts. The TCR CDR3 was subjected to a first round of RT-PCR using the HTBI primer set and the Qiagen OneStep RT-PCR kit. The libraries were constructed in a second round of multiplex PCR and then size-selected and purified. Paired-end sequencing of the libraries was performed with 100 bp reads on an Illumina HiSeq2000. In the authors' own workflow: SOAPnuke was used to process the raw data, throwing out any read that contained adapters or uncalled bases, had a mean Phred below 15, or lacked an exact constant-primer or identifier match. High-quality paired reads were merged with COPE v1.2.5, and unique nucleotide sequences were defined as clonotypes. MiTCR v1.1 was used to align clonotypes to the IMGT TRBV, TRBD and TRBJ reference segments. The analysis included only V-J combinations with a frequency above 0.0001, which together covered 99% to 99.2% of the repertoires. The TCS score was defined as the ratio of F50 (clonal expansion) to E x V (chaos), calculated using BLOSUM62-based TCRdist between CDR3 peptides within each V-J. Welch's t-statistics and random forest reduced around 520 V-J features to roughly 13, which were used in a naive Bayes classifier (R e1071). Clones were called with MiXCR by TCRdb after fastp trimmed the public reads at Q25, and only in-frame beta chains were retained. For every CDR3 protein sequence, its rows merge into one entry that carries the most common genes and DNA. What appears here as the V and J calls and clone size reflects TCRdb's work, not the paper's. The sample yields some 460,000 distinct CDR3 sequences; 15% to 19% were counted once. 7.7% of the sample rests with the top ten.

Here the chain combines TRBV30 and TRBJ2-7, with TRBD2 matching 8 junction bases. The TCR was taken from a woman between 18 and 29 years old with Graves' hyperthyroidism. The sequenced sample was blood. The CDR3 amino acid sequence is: CAWSSSTPSGQCF. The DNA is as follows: TGTGCCTGGAGTTCCAGTACACCTAGCGGGCAGTGCTTC.